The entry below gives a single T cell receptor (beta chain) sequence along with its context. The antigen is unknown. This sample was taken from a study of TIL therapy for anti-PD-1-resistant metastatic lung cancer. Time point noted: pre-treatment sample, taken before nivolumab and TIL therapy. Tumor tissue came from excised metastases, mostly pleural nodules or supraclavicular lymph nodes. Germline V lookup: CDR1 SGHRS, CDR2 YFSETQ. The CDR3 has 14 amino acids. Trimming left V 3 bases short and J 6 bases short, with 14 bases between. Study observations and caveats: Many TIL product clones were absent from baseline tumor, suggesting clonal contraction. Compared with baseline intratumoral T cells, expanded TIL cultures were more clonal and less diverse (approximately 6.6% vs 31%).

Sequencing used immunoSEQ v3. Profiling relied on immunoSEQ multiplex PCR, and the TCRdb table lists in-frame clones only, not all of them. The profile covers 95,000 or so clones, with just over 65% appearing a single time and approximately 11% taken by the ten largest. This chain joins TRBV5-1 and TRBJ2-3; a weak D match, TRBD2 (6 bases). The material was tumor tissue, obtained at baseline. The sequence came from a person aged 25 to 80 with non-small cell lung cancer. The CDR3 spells CASSSNSGADTQYF. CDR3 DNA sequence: TGCGCCAGCAGCTCGAATAGCGGCGCGGATACGCAGTATTTT.